Below are 22 T cell receptor beta chains sequenced from a single sample in a study of T-cell reconstitution after alpha-beta-depleted transplantation in children. Construction of the TCRbeta library involved unique molecular identifiers. TCRdb re-called the PCR reads through MiXCR, storing one row per CDR3 protein. This table has about 900,000 distinct CDR3 sequences, around 30% appearing once. The sequencing used PBMCs, mostly from graft donor cells, collected 360 days after TCRalphabeta/CD19-depleted stem cell transplant. These receptors were collected from a boy younger than two who had a stem cell transplant for SCID, so the T cells may come from the graft donor.

The chain's CDR3 is CASSLDRAAGYTF. The CDR3 nucleotides read TGTGCCAGCAGCTTAGACCGGGCGGCTGGCTACACCTTC. The rearrangement joins TRBV11-2 to TRBJ1-2; D unclear. This CDR3 contains 13 residues. Per the germline V gene, CDR1 is SGHAT and CDR2 is FQNNGV. V dropped 0 bases and J dropped 7 bases, with 9 bases sitting between them.

This clonotype was counted between two and nine times. The chain carries TRBV5-1 and TRBJ2-5; tentative D call: TRBD1 (6 bases). The V gene's germline CDR1 is SGHRS and CDR2 YFSETQ. The V and J ends lost 3 bases and 2 bases respectively, with 11 bases between them. CDR3 size: 14 residues. The CDR3 region has the DNA TGCGCCAGCAGCTACCGGGACACACAAGAGACCCAGTACTTC. It codes for CASSYRDTQETQYF. The variable domain in full, with the rest retrieved from reference TRBV5-1 and TRBJ2-5, is KAGVTQTPRYLIKTRGQQVTLSCSPISGHRSVSWYQQTPGQGLQFLFEYFSETQRNKGNFPGRFSGRQFSNSRSEMNVSTLELGDSALYLCASSYRDTQETQYFGPGTRLLVL.

The gene calls are TRBV20-1 and TRBJ2-3; D gene uncertain. The germline V gene encodes CDR1 DFQATT and CDR2 SNEGSKA (reference sequence). The CDR3 contains 12 residues. Trimming left V 8 bases short and J 1 base short, with 10 bases between. CDR3 in DNA: TGCAGTCAGGAGATAGGCACAGATACGCAGTATTTT. This translates into CSQEIGTDTQYF.

The V and J genes are TRBV5-1 and TRBJ1-2, with TRBD1 as a possible D gene (6 bases). The CDR3 is made up of 14 amino acids. With 0 bases removed from V and 12 bases from J, the gap between germline ends came to 18 bases. Germline V gives CDR1 SGHRS, CDR2 YFSETQ. CDR3 sequence reads: CASSLEGTLHFHTF. The CDR3 region has the DNA TGCGCCAGCAGCTTGGAGGGGACACTCCACTTCCACACCTTC.

CDR3 amino acids: CASSLVQFGVTEAFF. In nucleotides, the CDR3 is TGTGCCAGCAGCTTAGTTCAATTTGGGGTCACTGAAGCTTTCTTT. The chain is built from TRBV7-2 and TRBJ1-1; D gene uncertain. In germline, CDR1 is SGHTA, CDR2 FQGNSA. The CDR3 is 15 amino acids. The V and J ends lost 1 base and 4 bases respectively, with 13 bases between them.

This clonotype has more than one count but fewer than ten. The V call is TRBV10-3, the J call TRBJ2-1; D perhaps matches TRBD1 (5 bases). This CDR3 spans 15 amino acids. Germline V gene data show CDR1 as ENHRY and CDR2 as SYGVKD. Trimming took off 4 bases at V and 5 bases at J, with 15 bases between the two ends. The CDR3 bases are TGTGCCATCAGTGGGTTTCCAGGGTCCCACAATGAGCAGTTCTTC. Its protein is CAISGFPGSHNEQFF.

This clonotype has more than one count but fewer than ten. This chain joins TRBV6-2 or TRBV6-3 and TRBJ2-1, with a weak D call TRBD1 (6 bases). The CDR3 has 13 residues. The germline CDR1 and CDR2 sequences are MNHEY and SVGEGT. The V and J ends lost 0 bases and 10 bases respectively, with 10 bases between them. For the CDR3, the DNA is TGTGCCAGCAGTTACTCGGACAGTAAGGAGCAGTTCTTC. Its protein is CASSYSDSKEQFF.

The CDR3 loop reads CASSTQGLYQPQHF. The CDR3 DNA follows: TGTGCCAGCAGTACACAGGGGTTGTATCAGCCCCAGCATTTT. The chain joins TRBV6-1 to TRBJ1-5; 7 bases align to TRBD1. CDR3 length: 14 residues. Germline CDR1 and CDR2: MNHNS and SASEGT. V was pared by 5 bases and J by 5 bases, with 6 bases of the junction left unmatched.

This clonotype occurred a few times. The V and J genes are TRBV5-1 and TRBJ2-5; D possibly uses TRBD1 or TRBD2 (6 bases each). The V end lost 0 bases, the J end lost 0 bases, and 15 bases lay between the germline ends. Germline lookup yields CDR1 SGHRS and CDR2 YFSETQ. The length of the CDR3 is 17 residues. The CDR3 region has the DNA TGCGCCAGCAGCTTGGATCGAGGGGGACTGTACCAAGAGACCCAGTACTTC. Translating it yields CASSLDRGGLYQETQYF.

This clonotype was found a few times. The chain has TRBV7-2 and TRBJ2-3, with TRBD2 as a possible D gene (5 bases). V shed 5 bases and J shed 3 bases, with 9 bases lying between them. The CDR3 is 13 amino acids. Germline loops: CDR1 SGHTA, CDR2 FQGNSA. Written as DNA, the CDR3 is TGTGCCAGCAGCCATACTAGAACAGATACGCAGTATTTT. Amino acids: CASSHTRTDTQYF.

For this clonotype: A junction boundary mismatches the germline segment, possibly from a read error. The rearrangement links TRBV18 to TRBJ2-3; D gene unclear. The CDR3 is made up of 12 amino acids. Germline CDR1 and CDR2: KGHSH and LQKENI. CDR3: CDSSPSTDTQYF. Written as DNA, the CDR3 is TGTGACAGCTCACCTAGCACAGATACGCAGTATTTT.

The chain recombines TRBV20-1 with TRBJ1-1; TRBD1 might be the D (5 bases). Trimming took off 0 bases at V and 4 bases at J, with 9 bases between the two ends. CDR1 DFQATT and CDR2 SNEGSKA come from the germline V gene (reference sequence). The CDR3 is made up of 13 amino acids. CDR3 protein: CSARDGRGTEAFF. CDR3 nucleotides: TGCAGTGCTAGAGATGGGAGGGGCACTGAAGCTTTCTTT.

The CDR3 DNA sequence: TGCGCCAGCAGCCAATCACTAGCGGGGGTGTCCTCCTACAATGAGCAGTTCTTC. It specifies CASSQSLAGVSSYNEQFF. This rearrangement joins TRBV4-3 to TRBJ2-1; TRBD2 agrees at 11 bases. The CDR3 covers 18 residues. V trimming: 2 bases; J trimming: 0 bases; junction bases outside the gene matches: 6. Germline lookup yields CDR1 LGHNA and CDR2 YSLEER.

The V gene is TRBV9, the J gene TRBJ1-6; 7 nucleotides match TRBD1. The CDR3 is 13 amino acids. The junction had 0 bases not matched to a gene; V was cut back by 1 base and J by 8 bases. The V gene's germline CDR1 is SGDLS and CDR2 YYNGEE. Written as DNA, the CDR3 is TGTGCCAGCAGCGTACAGGGGGATTCACCCCTCCACTTT. Its translation is CASSVQGDSPLHF.

The gene calls are TRBV6-1 and TRBJ2-5, with TRBD2 matching 7 bases. CDR1 is MNHNS, CDR2 SASEGT, per germline. The V segment lost 4 bases and the J segment 5 bases; nucleotides outside the gene matches: 1. The CDR3 spans 12 residues. The CDR3: CASSGTRETQYF. The CDR3 nucleotides read TGTGCCAGCAGTGGGACTAGGGAGACCCAGTACTTC.

This clonotype was seen a single time. The chain recombines TRBV15 with TRBJ1-1; D is unclear. The germline V gene encodes CDR1 LNHNV and CDR2 YYDKDF (reference sequence). V shed 0 bases and J shed 0 bases, with 8 bases lying between them. The CDR3 extends over 15 amino acids. The CDR3 DNA is TGTGCCACCAGCAGAGAGGGCCCACTGAACACTGAAGCTTTCTTT. Amino acids: CATSREGPLNTEAFF.

The V call is TRBV7-6, the J call TRBJ2-2; D is tentatively TRBD1 or TRBD2 (6 bases each). With 1 base removed from V and 5 bases from J, the gap between germline ends came to 23 bases. This CDR3 region has 19 residues. The V gene's germline CDR1 is SGHVS and CDR2 FNYEAQ. The CDR3 region is CASSLEGGGGATRTGELFF. The CDR3 nucleotides read TGTGCCAGCAGCTTAGAGGGGGGAGGCGGGGCCACGAGAACCGGGGAGCTGTTTTTT.

This clonotype was seen more than once but under ten times. V is TRBV15 and J is TRBJ2-3; 7 bases agree with TRBD1. Trimming at V came to 5 bases and at J to 4 bases, leaving 9 bases not matched to a gene. Looked up from germline, CDR1 is LNHNV and CDR2 is YYDKDF (reference sequence). CDR3 length: 15 residues. The CDR3: CATSLQGSSADTQYF. As DNA, the CDR3 is TGTGCCACCAGCCTACAGGGGAGTTCAGCAGATACGCAGTATTTT.

This clonotype was seen more than once but under ten times. This chain links TRBV7-3 with TRBJ2-3; D is perhaps TRBD1 (6 bases). Germline CDR1 is SGHTA and CDR2 is FQGTGA. Between the trimmed V and J ends, which lost 5 bases and 6 bases, there was a span of 21 bases. The CDR3 length is 16 residues. DNA of the CDR3: TGTGCCAGCAGCCCTAGGGGGAACCCAGGTTCGGATACGCAGTATTTT. Translating it yields CASSPRGNPGSDTQYF.

The chain combines TRBV1 with TRBJ2-5; the tabulated D call, TRBD1, remains unverified against the DNA. TRBV1 is a documented pseudogene. The CDR3 sequence is 16 residues long. The CDR3 sequence: CTSSFRTGGNEETQYF. The DNA for the CDR3 is TGCACCAGCAGCTTTCGAACAGGGGGTAACGAAGAGACCCAGTACTTC.

The CDR3 here is CAISLQGRGDEAFF. The CDR3 nucleotides read TGTGCCATCAGCTTACAGGGGCGTGGGGATGAAGCTTTCTTT. The chain uses TRBV10-3 and TRBJ1-1; 7 bases align to TRBD1. The CDR3 has 14 residues. Looked up from germline, CDR1 is ENHRY and CDR2 is SYGVKD. V lost 6 bases and J lost 7; bases outside the gene matches: 11.

The chain employs TRBV12-3 or TRBV12-4 and TRBJ1-1; possibly TRBD1 for D (5 bases). V was trimmed by 5 bases and J by 3 bases, leaving 10 bases between them. This CDR3 is built from 13 residues. CDR3 sequence reads: CASSLTGHTEAFF. CDR3 bases: TGTGCCAGCAGTCTCACAGGTCACACTGAAGCTTTCTTT.